The TCR beta chain under discussion was sequenced for a study of T cell repertoires in cytomegalovirus infection. Study background: Matching HLA type and CMV infection were both indicated by public TCR beta signatures. General observations from the study: Cumulative public TCR beta family frequency identified CMV carriers with the relevant HLA.

TCRdb analysed the reads with MiXCR anew, one entry per CDR3 protein. The table lists hundreds of thousands of distinct CDR3 sequences, 30% to 40% of them singletons. This clonotype was observed a few times. Its antigen is not known. The input for sequencing was cultured PBMCs, taken from culture after CMV antigen stimulation. The TCR comes from a human donor in good health (CMV status not recorded). Some clones in this sample may be carry-over from other donors' samples.

The chain's CDR3 is CASSDLRGGRNTGELFF. As DNA, the CDR3 is TGTGCCAGCAGTGACCTACGGGGGGGGAGGAACACCGGGGAGCTGTTTTTT. The chain has TRBV6-1 and TRBJ2-2; TRBD2 aligns across 8 bases. The CDR3 has 17 amino acids. The trim removed 3 bases at V and 1 base at J, leaving 7 bases unmatched. Germline CDR1 MNHNS, CDR2 SASEGT.